Listed here are 7 T cell receptor beta chains from one sample, sequenced in a study of shared clonotypes between healthy human individuals. Generated by immunoSEQ multiplex PCR, the TCRdb table keeps only in-frame clones and is missing some. The repertoire has about 2,500,000 clones, 85% to 95% of them found once; the top ten carry about 0.13%. The sequencing input was naive CD4+ T cells sorted from blood. Subset specified: CD45RA+ positively selected. These receptors all stem from a man younger than 35 in good health.

The rearrangement links TRBV7-2 to TRBJ2-1; D possibly matches TRBD1 or TRBD2 (6 bases each). The V and J ends lost 1 base and 7 bases respectively, with 20 bases between them. This CDR3 region has 17 residues. Germline CDR1 is SGHTA and CDR2 is FQGNSA. The CDR3 region is CASSLVVRGAGRNEQFF. CDR3 in DNA: TGTGCCAGCAGCTTAGTTGTAAGGGGGGCAGGGAGAAATGAGCAGTTCTTC.

The rearrangement links TRBV5-1 to TRBJ2-7, with TRBD2 matching over 7 bases. This CDR3 spans 17 amino acids. CDR1 is SGHRS and CDR2 is YFSETQ in the germline V gene. Trimming removed 4 bases from V and 3 bases from J; junction bases left unmatched: 16. In nucleotides, the CDR3 is TGCGCCAGCAGCGCACCCGGGACCGGGCGGGAGAGCTACGAGCAGTACTTC. Translating it yields CASSAPGTGRESYEQYF.

Worth noting for this clone: The same CDR3 also results from other DNA sequences found in this sample. CDR3 sequence: CASSLERGLTEAFF. DNA for the CDR3: TGCGCCAGCAGCTTGGAGCGGGGATTAACTGAAGCTTTCTTT. This sequence joins TRBV5-1 and TRBJ1-1; D is unclear. Germline V gives CDR1 SGHRS, CDR2 YFSETQ. The CDR3 is 14 amino acids. Between the trimmed V and J ends, which lost 0 bases and 5 bases, there was a span of 11 bases.

The J gene is TRBJ2-7, the V gene TRBV5-1; 12 bases line up with TRBD2. The CDR3 contains 17 residues. V gave up 0 bases and J gave up 0 bases; unmatched junction bases: 4. The germline gives CDR1 SGHRS, CDR2 YFSETQ. Here the CDR3 reads CASSLVASGRASYEQYF. Here the CDR3 DNA reads TGCGCCAGCAGCTTGGTTGCTAGCGGGAGGGCCTCCTACGAGCAGTACTTC.

V and J are TRBV4-3 and TRBJ2-3; 7 bases align to TRBD2. Germline CDR1 and CDR2: LGHNA and YSLEER. The CDR3 covers 16 residues. Trimming cost V 1 base and J 5 bases; bases outside gene matches: 9. As DNA, the CDR3 is TGCGCCAGCAGCCAAGGACCTAGCGGTCTAGGAGATACGCAGTATTTT. It yields the protein CASSQGPSGLGDTQYF.

The CDR3 region has the DNA TGTGCCACTCGGCAGTTAGGAGGGAGGGAGACCCAGTACTTC. Residues: CATRQLGGRETQYF. The J gene is TRBJ2-5, the V gene TRBV6-6, with D perhaps matching TRBD2 (6 bases). Germline CDR1 reads MNHNY; CDR2 reads SVGAGI (reference sequence). There are 14 residues in the CDR3. V lost 10 bases and J lost 5, with 20 bases in between.

On this clone: In the same sample, other DNA sequences code for this CDR3. The chain is built from TRBV18 and TRBJ2-7; 7 positions agree with TRBD2. Trimming removed 3 bases from V and 0 bases from J; junction bases left unmatched: 2. The CDR3 is 14 residues long. CDR1 is KGHSH, CDR2 LQKENI, per germline. The CDR3 loop is CASSPGTTSYEQYF. The CDR3 DNA is TGTGCCAGCTCACCCGGGACTACCTCCTACGAGCAGTACTTC.